The 8 T cell receptor beta chains reported below all come from one sample, sequenced in a study of T-cell reconstitution after alpha-beta-depleted transplantation in children. Using unique molecular identifiers, the investigators prepared the TCRbeta library. One entry per CDR3 protein results from TCRdb running MiXCR on the PCR reads. The top ten hold less than 2.5% of the sample, which has 450,000 to 600,000 distinct CDR3 sequences, roughly 33% seen once. Here the sequenced sample was PBMCs from the stem cell graft donor, taken from the stem cell graft. These receptors were obtained from a human donor who donated a stem cell graft to a child with aplastic anemia.

This clonotype turned up a few times. The rearrangement joins TRBV9 to TRBJ2-7; 11 bases fit TRBD2. Germline V gene lookup returns CDR1 SGDLS and CDR2 YYNGEE. The CDR3 extends over 17 amino acids. Trimming removed 1 base from V and 3 bases from J; junction bases left unmatched: 9. The CDR3 DNA follows: TGTGCCAGCAGCGTACCCTATAGCGGGAGGGCTTTCTACGAGCAGTACGTC. Translation gives CASSVPYSGRAFYEQYV.

In this sample, this clonotype turned up a few times. This chain connects TRBV5-1 to TRBJ1-2; 8 bases map to TRBD1. Looked up from germline, CDR1 is SGHRS and CDR2 is YFSETQ. The V and J ends lost 3 bases and 4 bases, in that order; junction bases with no gene match: 8. The length of the CDR3 is 15 residues. This CDR3 reads CASSSSGGAAYGYTF. CDR3 bases: TGCGCCAGCAGCTCATCAGGGGGCGCCGCCTATGGCTACACCTTC.

In this sample, this clonotype turned up once. The chain couples TRBV5-1 to TRBJ2-6; 11 positions match TRBD2. V was pared by 6 bases and J by 0 bases, with 11 bases of the junction left unmatched. The V gene's germline CDR1 is SGHRS and CDR2 YFSETQ. The CDR3 is 19 amino acids. CDR3: CASTRSSGRMYSGANVLTF. In nucleotides, the CDR3 is TGCGCCAGCACACGGTCTAGCGGGAGGATGTACTCTGGGGCCAACGTCCTGACTTTC.

The J gene is TRBJ1-1, the V gene TRBV30; no reliable D call. The CDR3 sequence is 14 residues long. Germline V gives CDR1 GTSNPN, CDR2 SVGIG (reference sequence). V shed 1 base and J shed 1 base, with 10 bases lying between them. The CDR3, as DNA: TGTGCCTGGAGTGCAGGACTGCAGAACACTGAAGCTTTCTTT. As protein: CAWSAGLQNTEAFF.

The rearrangement uses TRBV15 and TRBJ1-5, with D maybe TRBD1 (5 bases). This CDR3 comprises 17 residues. Between the trimmed V and J ends, which lost 0 bases and 0 bases, there was a span of 12 bases. CDR1 is LNHNV, CDR2 YYDKDF, per germline (reference sequence). The CDR3 nucleotides read TGTGCCACCAGCAGAGATCCCAGGGATCGTAGCAATCAGCCCCAGCATTTT. This encodes CATSRDPRDRSNQPQHF.

This clonotype was counted between two and nine times. The J gene is TRBJ1-1, the V gene TRBV20-1; TRBD1 matches 7 bases. The germline gives CDR1 DFQATT, CDR2 SNEGSKA (reference sequence). CDR3 length: 14 residues. J was trimmed by 2 bases and V by 6 bases; bases with no gene match: 9. The CDR3 sequence: CSAPTTGTNTEAFF. For the CDR3, the DNA is TGCAGTGCCCCAACGACAGGGACAAACACTGAAGCTTTCTTT.

This chain links TRBV11-2 with TRBJ2-2; D not resolved. The V gene lost 1 base and the J gene lost 4 bases, with 10 bases spanning the gap. Germline CDR1 and CDR2: SGHAT and FQNNGV. The CDR3 spans 15 residues. CDR3 loop: CASSLVASPTGELFF. The DNA for the CDR3 is TGTGCCAGCAGCTTAGTCGCCTCCCCCACCGGGGAGCTGTTTTTT.

The rearrangement uses TRBV18 and TRBJ2-7; 9 bases map to TRBD1. V was clipped by 3 bases and J by 5 bases; unmatched bases: 17. This CDR3 region has 18 residues. In germline, CDR1 is KGHSH, CDR2 LQKENI. CDR3 in DNA: TGTGCCAGCTCACCCCCTGGGAACCCCGGGACAGGGCGACACGAGCAGTACTTC. Translating it yields CASSPPGNPGTGRHEQYF. Looking up the rest from reference TRBV18 and TRBJ2-7 gives the full variable domain: NAGVMQNPRHLVRRRGQEARLRCSPMKGHSHVYWYRQLPEEGLKFMVYLQKENIIDESGMPKERFSAEFPKEGPSILRIQQVVRGDSAAYFCASSPPGNPGTGRHEQYFGPGTRLTVT.